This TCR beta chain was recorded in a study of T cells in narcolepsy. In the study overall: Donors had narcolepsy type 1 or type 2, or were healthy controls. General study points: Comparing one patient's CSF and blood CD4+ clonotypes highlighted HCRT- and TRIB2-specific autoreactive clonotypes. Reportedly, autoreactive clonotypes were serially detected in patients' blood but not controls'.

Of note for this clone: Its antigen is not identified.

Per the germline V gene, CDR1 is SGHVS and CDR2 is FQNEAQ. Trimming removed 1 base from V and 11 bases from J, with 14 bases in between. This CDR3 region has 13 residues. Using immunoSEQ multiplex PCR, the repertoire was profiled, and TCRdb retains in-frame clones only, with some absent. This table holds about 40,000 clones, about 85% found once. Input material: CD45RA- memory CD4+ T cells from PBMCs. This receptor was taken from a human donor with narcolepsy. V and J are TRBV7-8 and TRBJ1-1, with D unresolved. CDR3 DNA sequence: TGTGCCAGCAGCTTAGGTGAGAGCCGTAGCGCTTTCTTT. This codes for CASSLGESRSAFF.